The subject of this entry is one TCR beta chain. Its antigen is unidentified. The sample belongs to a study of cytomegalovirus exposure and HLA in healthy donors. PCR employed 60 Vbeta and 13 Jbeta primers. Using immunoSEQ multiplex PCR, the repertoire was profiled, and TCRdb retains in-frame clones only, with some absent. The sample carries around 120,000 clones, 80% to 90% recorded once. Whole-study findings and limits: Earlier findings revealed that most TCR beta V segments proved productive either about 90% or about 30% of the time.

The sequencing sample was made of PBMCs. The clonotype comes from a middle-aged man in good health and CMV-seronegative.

Here the CDR3 DNA reads TGTGCCAGCAGGGCTTTACAGGGGCCGGAGACCCAGTACTTC. Translating it yields CASRALQGPETQYF. This chain uses TRBV2 with TRBJ2-5; 7 bases line up with TRBD1. The CDR3 totals 14 residues. V lost 6 bases and J lost 5; bases outside the gene matches: 9. Germline CDR1 SNHLY, CDR2 FYNNEI.